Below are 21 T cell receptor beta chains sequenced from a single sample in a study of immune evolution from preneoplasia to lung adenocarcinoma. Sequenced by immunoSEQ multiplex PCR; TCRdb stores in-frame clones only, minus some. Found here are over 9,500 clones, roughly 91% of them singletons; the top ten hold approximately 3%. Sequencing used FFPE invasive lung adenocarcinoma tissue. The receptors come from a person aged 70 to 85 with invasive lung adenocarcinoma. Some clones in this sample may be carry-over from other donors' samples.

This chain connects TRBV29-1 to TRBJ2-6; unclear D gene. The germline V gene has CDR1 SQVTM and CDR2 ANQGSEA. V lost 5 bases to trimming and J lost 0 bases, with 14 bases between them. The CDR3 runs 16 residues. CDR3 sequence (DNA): TGCAGCGTTTTTCTTGCTGGGCACTCTGGGGCCAACGTCCTGACTTTC. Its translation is CSVFLAGHSGANVLTF.

CDR3 sequence: CASSSGGDTEAFF. The CDR3, as DNA: TGCGCCAGCAGCTCGGGGGGGGACACTGAAGCTTTCTTT. The V and J genes are TRBV5-1 and TRBJ1-1; a weak D match, TRBD1 (5 bases). This CDR3 is 13 amino acids long. V lost 3 bases, J lost 3 bases, and 9 bases lay in between. Germline CDR1 reads SGHRS; CDR2 reads YFSETQ. Full variable domain (outside the CDR3, taken from reference TRBV5-1 and TRBJ1-1): KAGVTQTPRYLIKTRGQQVTLSCSPISGHRSVSWYQQTPGQGLQFLFEYFSETQRNKGNFPGRFSGRQFSNSRSEMNVSTLELGDSALYLCASSSGGDTEAFFGQGTRLTVV.

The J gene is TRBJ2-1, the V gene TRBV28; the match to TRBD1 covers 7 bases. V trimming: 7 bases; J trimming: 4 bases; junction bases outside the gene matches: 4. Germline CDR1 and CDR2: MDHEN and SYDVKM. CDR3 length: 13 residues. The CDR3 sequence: CASNTGEYNEQFF. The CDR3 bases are TGTGCCAGCAATACAGGGGAGTACAATGAGCAGTTCTTC.

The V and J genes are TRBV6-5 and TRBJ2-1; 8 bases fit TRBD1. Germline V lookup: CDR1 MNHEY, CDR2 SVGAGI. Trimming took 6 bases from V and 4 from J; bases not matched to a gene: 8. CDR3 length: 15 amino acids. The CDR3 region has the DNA TGTGCCAGCAGACCGGACAGGGAATCTTACAATGAGCAGTTCTTC. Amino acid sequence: CASRPDRESYNEQFF.

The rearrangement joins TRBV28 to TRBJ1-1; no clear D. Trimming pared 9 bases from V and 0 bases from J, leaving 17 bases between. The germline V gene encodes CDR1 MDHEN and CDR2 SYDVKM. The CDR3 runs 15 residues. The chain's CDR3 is CASTTTRRMNTEAFF. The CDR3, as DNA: TGTGCCAGTACGACCACCAGGCGGATGAACACTGAAGCTTTCTTT.

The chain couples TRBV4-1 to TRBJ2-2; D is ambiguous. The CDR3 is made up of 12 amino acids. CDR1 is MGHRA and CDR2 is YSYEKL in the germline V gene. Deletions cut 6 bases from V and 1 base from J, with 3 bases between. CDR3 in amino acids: CASRGNTGELFF. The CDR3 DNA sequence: TGCGCCAGCAGGGGGAACACCGGGGAGCTGTTTTTT.

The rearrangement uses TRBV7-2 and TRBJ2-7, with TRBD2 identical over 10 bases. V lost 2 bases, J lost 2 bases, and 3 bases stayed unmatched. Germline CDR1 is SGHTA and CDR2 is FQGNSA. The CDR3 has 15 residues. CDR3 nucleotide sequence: TGTGCCAGCAGCTTATCACTAGCGGGGACCTACGAGCAGTACTTC. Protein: CASSLSLAGTYEQYF. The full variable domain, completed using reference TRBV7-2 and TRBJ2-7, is GAGVSQSPSNKVTEKGKDVELRCDPISGHTALYWYRQSLGQGLEFLIYFQGNSAPDKSGLPSDRFSAERTGGSVSTLTIQRTQQEDSAVYLCASSLSLAGTYEQYFGPGTRLTVT.

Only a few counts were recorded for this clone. CDR3 residues: CATSWKTGGETEAFF. In nucleotides, the CDR3 is TGTGCCACCAGCTGGAAGACAGGGGGCGAAACTGAAGCTTTCTTT. The V and J genes are TRBV15 and TRBJ1-1; TRBD1 agrees at 10 bases. The germline V gene encodes CDR1 LNHNV and CDR2 YYDKDF (reference sequence). Trimming removed 5 bases from V and 5 bases from J; junction bases left unmatched: 8. The CDR3 contains 15 residues. The whole variable domain, filled in from reference TRBV15 and TRBJ1-1, reads DAMVIQNPRYQVTQFGKPVTLSCSQTLNHNVMYWYQQKSSQAPKLLFHYYDKDFNNEADTPDNFQSRRPNTSFCFLDIRSPGLGDTAMYLCATSWKTGGETEAFFGQGTRLTVV.

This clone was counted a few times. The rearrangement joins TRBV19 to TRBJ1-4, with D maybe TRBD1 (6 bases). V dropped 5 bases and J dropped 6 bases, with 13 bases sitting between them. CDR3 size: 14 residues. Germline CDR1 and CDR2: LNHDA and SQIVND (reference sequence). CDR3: CASSDRQEDEKLFF. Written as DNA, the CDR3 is TGTGCCAGTAGTGACAGGCAGGAGGATGAAAAACTGTTTTTT.

CDR3 amino acids: CASSPGTYEQYF. The CDR3 coding sequence is TGTGCCAGCTCACCAGGGACCTACGAGCAGTACTTC. J is TRBJ2-7 and V is TRBV18; D not certain. Between the trimmed V and J ends, which lost 2 bases and 2 bases, there was a span of 4 bases. CDR3 length: 12 residues. Looked up from germline, CDR1 is KGHSH and CDR2 is LQKENI.

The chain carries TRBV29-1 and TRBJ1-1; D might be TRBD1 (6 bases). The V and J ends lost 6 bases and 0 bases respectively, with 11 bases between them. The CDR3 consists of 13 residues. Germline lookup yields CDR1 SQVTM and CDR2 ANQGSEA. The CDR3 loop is CSVGQRLNTEAFF. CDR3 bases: TGCAGCGTAGGACAGCGGCTGAACACTGAAGCTTTCTTT.

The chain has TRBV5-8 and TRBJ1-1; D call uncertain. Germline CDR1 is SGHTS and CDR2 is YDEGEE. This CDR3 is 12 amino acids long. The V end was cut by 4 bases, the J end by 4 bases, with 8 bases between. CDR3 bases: TGTGCCAGCAGCCTTTGGATCACTGAAGCTTTCTTT. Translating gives CASSLWITEAFF.

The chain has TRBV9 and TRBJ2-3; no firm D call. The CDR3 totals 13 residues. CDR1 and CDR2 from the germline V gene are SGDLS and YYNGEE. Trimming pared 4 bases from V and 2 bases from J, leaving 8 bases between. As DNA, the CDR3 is TGTGCCAGCAGCCCCCCCCTCACAGATACGCAGTATTTT. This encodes CASSPPLTDTQYF.

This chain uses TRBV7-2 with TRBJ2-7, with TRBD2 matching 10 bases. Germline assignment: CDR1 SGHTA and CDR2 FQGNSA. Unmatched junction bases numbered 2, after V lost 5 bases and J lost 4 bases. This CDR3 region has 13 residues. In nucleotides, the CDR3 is TGTGCCAGCAGCAAGACTAGCGGGTACGAGCAGTACTTC. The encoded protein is CASSKTSGYEQYF.

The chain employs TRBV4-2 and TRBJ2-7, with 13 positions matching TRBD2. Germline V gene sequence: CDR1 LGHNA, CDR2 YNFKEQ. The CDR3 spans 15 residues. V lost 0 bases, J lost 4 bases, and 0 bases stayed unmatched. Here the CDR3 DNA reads TGTGCCAGCAGCCAAGAACTAGCGGGAGGGTACGAGCAGTACTTC. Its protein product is CASSQELAGGYEQYF.

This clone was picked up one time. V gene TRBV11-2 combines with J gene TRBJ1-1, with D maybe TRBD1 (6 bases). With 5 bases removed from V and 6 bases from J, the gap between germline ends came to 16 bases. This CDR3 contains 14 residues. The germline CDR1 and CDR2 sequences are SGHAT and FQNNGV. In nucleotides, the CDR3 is TGTGCCAGCAGCATTACAGGGAGGGGTCCTGAAGCTTTCTTT. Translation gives CASSITGRGPEAFF.

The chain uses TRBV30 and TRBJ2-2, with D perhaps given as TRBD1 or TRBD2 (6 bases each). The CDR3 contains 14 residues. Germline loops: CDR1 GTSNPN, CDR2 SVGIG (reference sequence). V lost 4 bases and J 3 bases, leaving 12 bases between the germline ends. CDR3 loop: CAWTPGADTGELFF. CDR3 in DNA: TGTGCCTGGACCCCGGGGGCCGACACCGGGGAGCTGTTTTTT.

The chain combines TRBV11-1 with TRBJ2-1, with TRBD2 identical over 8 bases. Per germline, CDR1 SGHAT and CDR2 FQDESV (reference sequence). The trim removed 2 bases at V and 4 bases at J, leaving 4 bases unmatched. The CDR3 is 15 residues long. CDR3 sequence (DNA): TGTGCCAGCAGCTTACAGGGCGGGGGGTACAATGAGCAGTTCTTC. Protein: CASSLQGGGYNEQFF.

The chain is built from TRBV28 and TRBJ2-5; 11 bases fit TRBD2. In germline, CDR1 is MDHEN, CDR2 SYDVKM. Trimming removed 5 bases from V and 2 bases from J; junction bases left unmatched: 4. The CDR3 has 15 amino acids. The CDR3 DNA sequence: TGTGCCAGCAGTGTCCTAGCGGGGGGACAAGAGACCCAGTACTTC. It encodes CASSVLAGGQETQYF. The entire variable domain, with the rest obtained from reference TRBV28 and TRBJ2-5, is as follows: DVKVTQSSRYLVKRTGEKVFLECVQDMDHENMFWYRQDPGLGLRLIYFSYDVKMKEKGDIPEGYSVSREKKERFSLILESASTNQTSMYLCASSVLAGGQETQYFGPGTRLLVL.

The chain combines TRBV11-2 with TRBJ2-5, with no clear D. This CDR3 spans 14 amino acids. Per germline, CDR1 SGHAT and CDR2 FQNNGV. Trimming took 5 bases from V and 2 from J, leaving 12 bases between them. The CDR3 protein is CASSIWGIQETQYF. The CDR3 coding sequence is TGTGCCAGCAGCATCTGGGGAATTCAAGAGACCCAGTACTTC. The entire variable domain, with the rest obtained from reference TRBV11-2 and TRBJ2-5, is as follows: EAGVAQSPRYKIIEKRQSVAFWCNPISGHATLYWYQQILGQGPKLLIQFQNNGVVDDSQLPKDRFSAERLKGVDSTLKIQPAKLEDSAVYLCASSIWGIQETQYFGPGTRLLVL.

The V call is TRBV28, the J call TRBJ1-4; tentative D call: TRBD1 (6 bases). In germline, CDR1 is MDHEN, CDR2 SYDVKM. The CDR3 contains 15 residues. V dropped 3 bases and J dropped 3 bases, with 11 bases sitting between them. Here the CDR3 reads CASSLGAGANEKLFF. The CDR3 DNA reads TGTGCCAGCAGTTTGGGGGCGGGTGCTAATGAAAAACTGTTTTTT.